This T cell receptor beta chain was obtained from a study of CDR3 diversity in severe acne. Each CDR3 protein gets one entry after TCRdb re-called the PCR reads with MiXCR. The profile shows 84,000 or so distinct CDR3 sequences, 48% of them singletons. At least ten counts were recorded for this clonotype. Germline V gene lookup returns CDR1 SEHNR and CDR2 FQNEAQ (reference sequence). The CDR3 is 15 amino acids. The V gene lost 3 bases and the J gene lost 6 bases, with 17 bases spanning the gap. This chain joins TRBV7-9 and TRBJ1-1, with D unclear. This TCR was recovered from a male donor in good health, serving as a control. The sequencing sample was made of blood. The CDR3 DNA reads as TGTGCCAGCAGCTTTTTGTCGTATGGGCACGCTGAAGCTTTCTTT. This translates into CASSFLSYGHAEAFF.